Below are 15 T cell receptor beta chains sequenced from a single sample in a study of T cell repertoires in cytomegalovirus infection. Their target antigens are unknown. TCRdb ran MiXCR on the reads and lists one entry per CDR3 protein. The sample consists of about 770,000 distinct CDR3 sequences, 25% to 35% of them appearing once. Sequenced material: cultured CD8+ T cells from PBMCs, taken from culture after CMV antigen stimulation. All receptors derive from a human donor in good health (CMV status not recorded). Some clones in this sample may be carry-over from other donors' samples.

In this sample, this clonotype turned up many times. The CDR3 DNA reads as TGTGCCAGCAGCGCACGACAGGGGGCAACCGGGGAGCTGTTTTTT. As protein: CASSARQGATGELFF. The chain carries TRBV7-9 and TRBJ2-2; 10 nucleotides agree with TRBD1. With 5 bases clipped from V and 5 bases from J, the junction kept 5 bases outside the gene matches. The CDR3 extends over 15 amino acids. Per germline, CDR1 SEHNR and CDR2 FQNEAQ (reference sequence).

The chain is built from TRBV14 and TRBJ1-2; maybe TRBD1 (5 bases). V dropped 2 bases and J dropped 7 bases, with 14 bases sitting between them. This CDR3 has 14 amino acids. The germline CDR1 and CDR2 sequences are SGHDN and FVKESK. For the CDR3, the DNA is TGTGCCAGCAGCCAAACAGGAAAGGTCGTTGGCTACACCTTC. This gives the protein CASSQTGKVVGYTF.

This clonotype was recorded a few times. The rearrangement uses TRBV4-1 and TRBJ2-5; D is possibly TRBD1 (6 bases). The V and J ends lost 3 bases and 4 bases respectively, with 15 bases between them. CDR1 is MGHRA and CDR2 is YSYEKL in the germline V gene. There are 15 residues in the CDR3. The CDR3 sequence is CASSQAGDKRETQYF. In DNA, the CDR3 is TGCGCCAGCAGCCAGGCAGGGGATAAGAGAGAGACCCAGTACTTC.

The chain couples TRBV6-5 to TRBJ1-1, with unresolved D. The CDR3 loop spans 18 amino acids. Between the trimmed V and J ends, which lost 0 bases and 4 bases, there was a span of 21 bases. Germline lookup yields CDR1 MNHEY and CDR2 SVGAGI. CDR3 sequence reads: CASSYSPTIPGVTTEAFF. The DNA of the CDR3 is TGTGCCAGCAGTTACTCGCCCACCATCCCCGGGGTTACCACTGAAGCTTTCTTT.

On this clonotype: A single base is all that separates this from a far larger clone, so a read error is likely. V gene TRBV12-3 or TRBV12-4 combines with J gene TRBJ1-5, with D maybe TRBD1 (6 bases). The CDR3 is 14 amino acids. The chain's CDR3 is CASSPTGSNKPQHF. The CDR3 coding sequence is TGTGCCAGCAGTCCTACAGGGAGCAATAAGCCCCAGCATTTT.

A note on this clonotype: Germline is not matched at one junction end, which may reflect a read error. The chain recombines TRBV27 with TRBJ2-1; D may be TRBD2 (6 bases). The CDR3 is 16 amino acids. Germline V gene data show CDR1 as MNHEY and CDR2 as SMNVEV (reference sequence). The CDR3 nucleotides read TGTGCCCGCAGTTTATACGGCGGGGCCACCTACAATGAGCAGTTCTTC. Amino acids: CARSLYGGATYNEQFF.

The chain links TRBV5-6 to TRBJ2-7, with a weak D call TRBD2 (7 bases). Germline V gives CDR1 SGHDT, CDR2 YYEEEE. V was pared by 5 bases and J by 4 bases, with 16 bases between. The CDR3 sequence is 14 residues long. The CDR3 is CASSRGRGLYEQYV. In DNA, the CDR3 is TGTGCCAGCAGTCGGGGGAGGGGGTTATACGAGCAGTACGTC.

The chain links TRBV19 to TRBJ2-1; no clear D. CDR1 is LNHDA and CDR2 is SQIVND in the germline V gene (reference sequence). V gave up 3 bases and J gave up 9 bases, with 15 bases separating them. The CDR3 runs 14 residues. The CDR3 DNA is TGTGCCAGTAGTATGAACCCCCCAGCCAGTGAGCAGTTCTTC. This translates into CASSMNPPASEQFF.

In this sample, this clonotype turned up many times. V is TRBV7-2 and J is TRBJ1-1; unclear D gene. Trimming removed 3 bases from V and 1 base from J, with 3 bases in between. Germline V gives CDR1 SGHTA, CDR2 FQGNSA. The CDR3 consists of 12 residues. CDR3 sequence reads: CASSFQNTEAFF. The CDR3 nucleotides are TGTGCCAGCAGCTTCCAGAACACTGAAGCTTTCTTT.

This clonotype was found a few times. V is TRBV29-1 and J is TRBJ2-1, with 9 bases lining up with TRBD2. In germline, CDR1 is SQVTM, CDR2 ANQGSEA. This CDR3 region has 14 residues. Trimming removed 7 bases from V and 2 bases from J; junction bases left unmatched: 6. In nucleotides, the CDR3 is TGCAGCGGCGGGGGGGGTAACCCCTACAATGAGCAGTTCTTC. Protein sequence: CSGGGGNPYNEQFF.

This clonotype was recorded many times. The CDR3 is CASSSPGYSNQPQHF. CDR3 DNA: TGTGCCAGCAGCTCTCCAGGTTATAGCAATCAGCCCCAGCATTTT. V is TRBV7-2 and J is TRBJ1-5, with D unclear. With 4 bases removed from V and 0 bases from J, the gap between germline ends came to 10 bases. The CDR3 is 15 amino acids. Germline V gene sequence: CDR1 SGHTA, CDR2 FQGNSA.

This clonotype has just a few counts. V and J are TRBV7-6 and TRBJ1-2, with D maybe TRBD1 (6 bases). The CDR3 has 18 residues. Trimming cost V 5 bases and J 6 bases, with 28 bases left between them. Germline CDR1 and CDR2: SGHVS and FNYEAQ. The CDR3 sequence: CASSPYAGAATAQNGYTF. In DNA form, the CDR3 reads TGTGCCAGCAGCCCCTATGCGGGGGCAGCGACCGCCCAGAATGGCTACACCTTC.

This chain connects TRBV5-5 to TRBJ1-5, with a weak D call TRBD1 (6 bases). The germline V gene has CDR1 SGHKS and CDR2 YYEKEE (reference sequence). The ends were cut back, 1 base at V and 3 bases at J, with 8 bases in the middle. The CDR3 has 14 amino acids. CDR3 bases: TGTGCCAGCAGCTTGAGGGGGACCAATCAGCCCCAGCATTTT. Translated, it gives CASSLRGTNQPQHF.

This clonotype was counted at least ten times. The chain has TRBV19 and TRBJ2-1; tentatively, D is TRBD2 (5 bases). The CDR3 sequence is 12 residues long. Germline V lookup: CDR1 LNHDA, CDR2 SQIVND (reference sequence). V lost 6 bases, J lost 4 bases, and 7 bases lay in between. CDR3 residues: CASRPGYNEQFF. Here the CDR3 DNA reads TGTGCCAGTAGACCGGGGTACAATGAGCAGTTCTTC. The full variable domain, its missing parts supplied by reference TRBV19 and TRBJ2-1, is DGGITQSPKYLFRKEGQNVTLSCEQNLNHDAMYWYRQDPGQGLRLIYYSQIVNDFQKGDIAEGYSVSREKKESFPLTVTSAQKNPTAFYLCASRPGYNEQFFGPGTRLTVL.

The CDR3 DNA follows: TGTGCCAGCAGCTTTAGGAGGGGGGGAGAGACCCAGTACTTC. Translation gives CASSFRRGGETQYF. J is TRBJ2-5 and V is TRBV7-6, with D perhaps matching TRBD2 (7 bases). The germline CDR1 and CDR2 sequences are SGHVS and FNYEAQ. CDR3 length: 14 amino acids. Trimming took 3 bases from V and 4 from J, leaving 12 bases between them.